This TCR beta chain comes out of a study of OX40 agonist ivuxolimab in advanced cancers. About the study: Patients' therapy was ivuxolimab, an antibody that acts as an agonist of OX40 (CD134).

This clone was seen repeatedly, ten times or more. Its cognate antigen is unknown. Sequencing was performed with immunoSEQ multiplex PCR; in TCRdb, only in-frame clones are kept and a portion is missing. The table records about 49,000 clones, 75% to 90% of them present only once. Prior autoimmune disease or systemic immunosuppression barred patients. Study observations and caveats: CD8+ T cells averaged more expanded clones than CD4+. At 0.1 to 3.0 mg/kg and by week 6, CD4+ and CD8+ T cells in the blood had expanded clonally.

The CDR3 length is 14 residues. Per germline, CDR1 SGHKS and CDR2 YYEKEE (reference sequence). V shed 3 bases and J 2 bases; nucleotides not matched to a gene: 2. The source was CD4+ or CD8+ T cells sorted from blood, collected in a trial of the OX40 agonist ivuxolimab. The sequence derives from an adult with an advanced solid tumor such as melanoma, head and neck, liver or kidney cancer. V usage is TRBV5-5 and J usage is TRBJ1-1; 9 bases are shared with TRBD1. The CDR3 is CASSWTGANTEAFF. Written as DNA, the CDR3 is TGTGCCAGCAGCTGGACAGGGGCTAACACTGAAGCTTTCTTT.